A single sample is the source of the 26 T cell receptor beta chains below, sequenced in a study of somatic mutations in cytotoxic T cells in rheumatoid arthritis. TCRdb keeps only in-frame clones here, not all; method: immunoSEQ multiplex PCR. The table shows some 18,000 clones, with about three quarters occurring only once. Sequenced input: CD8+ T cells sorted from blood. The receptors come from an adult with rheumatoid arthritis.

The genes are TRBV7-9 and TRBJ1-1; tentative D call: TRBD1 (5 bases). The CDR3 runs 12 residues. Germline-derived CDR1 and CDR2 are SEHNR and FQNEAQ (reference sequence). The ends were cut back, 8 bases at V and 3 bases at J, with 10 bases in the middle. In DNA, the CDR3 is TGTGCCAGCCGCCGGGGGGACACTGAAGCTTTCTTT. It is translated as CASRRGDTEAFF.

The chain couples TRBV5-4 to TRBJ1-4; no clear D gene. The length of the CDR3 is 15 residues. Looked up from germline, CDR1 is SGHNT and CDR2 is YYREEE (reference sequence). V was pared by 0 bases and J by 5 bases, with 11 bases between. Here the CDR3 reads CASSLGPLGNEKLFF. The CDR3 nucleotides are TGTGCCAGCAGCTTGGGGCCGCTCGGGAATGAAAAACTGTTTTTT.

The CDR3 sequence: CASSEGGAGALYEQYF. CDR3 nucleotide sequence: TGTGCCAGCAGCGAGGGGGGAGCGGGGGCTTTATACGAGCAGTACTTC. The chain uses TRBV9 and TRBJ2-7, with 8 bases fitting TRBD2. The V and J ends lost 3 bases and 4 bases, in that order; junction bases with no gene match: 12. Germline V gives CDR1 SGDLS, CDR2 YYNGEE. The CDR3 consists of 16 residues.

This chain uses TRBV28 with TRBJ2-2, with D perhaps TRBD2 (5 bases). The V gene's germline CDR1 is MDHEN and CDR2 SYDVKM. Between the trimmed V and J ends, which lost 6 bases and 4 bases, there was a span of 21 bases. The CDR3 is 17 amino acids. CDR3 region: CASRSVGIRLSTGELFF. The CDR3 DNA follows: TGTGCCAGCAGATCGGTCGGGATTCGACTGAGCACCGGGGAGCTGTTTTTT.

The chain combines TRBV7-9 with TRBJ2-7; perhaps TRBD2 as D (7 bases). The CDR3 is 14 amino acids. The V and J ends lost 5 bases and 4 bases respectively, with 15 bases between them. The germline V gene encodes CDR1 SEHNR and CDR2 FQNEAQ (reference sequence). The chain's CDR3 is CASSPGGLRYEQYF. Here the CDR3 DNA reads TGTGCCAGCAGCCCCGGGGGGCTTCGATACGAGCAGTACTTC.

This sequence joins TRBV27 and TRBJ2-1; 9 positions match TRBD2. J was trimmed by 2 bases and V by 7 bases; bases with no gene match: 6. The CDR3 totals 15 residues. Germline CDR1 is MNHEY and CDR2 is SMNVEV (reference sequence). The CDR3 DNA follows: TGTGCCAGCACCGTTAGCGGGGGAACCTACAATGAGCAGTTCTTC. It is translated as CASTVSGGTYNEQFF.

The chain combines TRBV7-9 with TRBJ1-2; D may be TRBD1 (6 bases). CDR3 size: 15 residues. V lost 5 bases and J lost 4, with 17 bases in between. Per germline, CDR1 SEHNR and CDR2 FQNEAQ (reference sequence). The chain's CDR3 is CASSPQGPLLYGYTF. CDR3 sequence (DNA): TGTGCCAGCAGCCCACAGGGTCCCTTACTCTATGGCTACACCTTC.

As concerns this clone: At one end, the junction sequence differs from germline, possibly due to a read error. The CDR3 spells CASSYGTSPNEKLFF. The CDR3 DNA reads as TGTGCTAGCAGCTACGGGACTTCTCCTAATGAAAAACTGTTTTTT. The chain uses TRBV7-7 and TRBJ1-4; a weak D match, TRBD1 (5 bases). CDR3 length equals 15 residues. Germline lookup yields CDR1 SSHAT and CDR2 FNYEAQ (reference sequence).

The chain employs TRBV11-2 and TRBJ2-3, with 8 bases matching TRBD2. Germline CDR1 reads SGHAT; CDR2 reads FQNNGV. This CDR3 has 14 amino acids. V lost 4 bases to trimming and J lost 7 bases; unmatched junction nucleotides: 7. This CDR3 is CASSWGSGSYTQYF. CDR3 sequence (DNA): TGTGCCAGCAGCTGGGGCAGCGGGAGTTATACGCAGTATTTT. Full variable domain (outside the CDR3, taken from reference TRBV11-2 and TRBJ2-3): EAGVAQSPRYKIIEKRQSVAFWCNPISGHATLYWYQQILGQGPKLLIQFQNNGVVDDSQLPKDRFSAERLKGVDSTLKIQPAKLEDSAVYLCASSWGSGSYTQYFGPGTRLTVL.

The rearrangement links TRBV5-4 to TRBJ2-1, with 8 bases aligning to TRBD1. This CDR3 comprises 13 residues. V shed 4 bases, J shed 8 bases, and the junction held 5 bases outside the gene matches. The V gene's germline CDR1 is SGHNT and CDR2 YYREEE (reference sequence). In DNA form, the CDR3 reads TGTGCCAGCAGCATCGGGACAGGCGATGAGCAGTTCTTC. It translates to CASSIGTGDEQFF.

The CDR3 DNA reads TGCGCCAGCAGTGAGGGACAGGGTAAAGGCTACACCTTC. Translation: CASSEGQGKGYTF. The rearrangement joins TRBV10-2 to TRBJ1-2; 8 nucleotides line up with TRBD1. The trim removed 2 bases at V and 8 bases at J, leaving 4 bases unmatched. Germline V gene sequence: CDR1 WSHSY, CDR2 SAAADI. The CDR3 is made up of 13 amino acids.

This clone was observed a single time. The chain recombines TRBV6-1 with TRBJ2-5; perhaps TRBD2 as D (5 bases). The germline V and J ends were trimmed by 1 base and 5 bases, with 11 bases remaining between them. Looked up from germline, CDR1 is MNHNS and CDR2 is SASEGT. This CDR3 has 14 residues. The CDR3 DNA reads TGTGCCAGCAGTGAAGATCCTAGCTCGGAGACCCAGTACTTC. Translation: CASSEDPSSETQYF.

The gene calls are TRBV11-2 and TRBJ2-4, with D maybe TRBD1 (5 bases). Trimming left V 0 bases short and J 2 bases short, with 14 bases between. From germline, CDR1 is SGHAT and CDR2 FQNNGV. The CDR3 loop spans 17 amino acids. The CDR3 nucleotides are TGTGCCAGCAGCTTAGATCGCCAGGGTAAGACCAAAAACATTCAGTACTTC. This translates into CASSLDRQGKTKNIQYF. The whole variable domain, remainder taken from reference TRBV11-2 and TRBJ2-4, is EAGVAQSPRYKIIEKRQSVAFWCNPISGHATLYWYQQILGQGPKLLIQFQNNGVVDDSQLPKDRFSAERLKGVDSTLKIQPAKLEDSAVYLCASSLDRQGKTKNIQYFGAGTRLSVL.

The chain couples TRBV11-2 to TRBJ2-7; D gene ambiguous. Trimming took 8 bases from V and 4 from J, leaving 6 bases between them. Germline V gene data show CDR1 as SGHAT and CDR2 as FQNNGV. This CDR3 comprises 10 residues. This chain's CDR3 is CASGDYEQYF. CDR3 in DNA: TGTGCCAGCGGGGATTACGAGCAGTACTTC.

The gene calls are TRBV7-6 and TRBJ2-3, with TRBD2 matching 7 bases. This CDR3 is 18 amino acids long. J was trimmed by 1 base and V by 2 bases; bases with no gene match: 12. CDR1 is SGHVS and CDR2 is FNYEAQ in the germline V gene. The CDR3 sequence is CASSLQFGAGDGTDTQYF. The CDR3 coding sequence is TGTGCCAGCAGCTTACAGTTTGGGGCGGGAGACGGCACAGATACGCAGTATTTT.

This sequence joins TRBV7-6 and TRBJ2-3, with TRBD2 identical over 9 bases. After removal of 5 bases from V and 5 bases from J, the junction contained 5 bases not matched to a gene. This CDR3 has 14 amino acids. Germline-derived CDR1 and CDR2 are SGHVS and FNYEAQ. CDR3 loop: CASSLLAGIDTQYF. CDR3 bases: TGTGCCAGCAGCCTCCTAGCGGGAATAGATACGCAGTATTTT. The full variable domain, its missing parts supplied by reference TRBV7-6 and TRBJ2-3, is GAGVSQSPRYKVTKRGQDVALRCDPISGHVSLYWYRQALGQGPEFLTYFNYEAQQDKSGLPNDRFSAERPEGSISTLTIQRTEQRDSAMYRCASSLLAGIDTQYFGPGTRLTVL.

V usage is TRBV10-1 and J usage is TRBJ2-1; D gene ambiguous. The germline V gene encodes CDR1 WNHNN and CDR2 SYGVQD (reference sequence). The CDR3 sequence is 12 residues long. With 6 bases removed from V and 4 bases from J, the gap between germline ends came to 7 bases. CDR3 residues: CASSDTYNEQFF. CDR3 DNA: TGCGCCAGCAGCGACACGTACAATGAGCAGTTCTTC.

The chain recombines TRBV7-2 with TRBJ2-7, with TRBD2 identical over 9 bases. Germline V gives CDR1 SGHTA, CDR2 FQGNSA. V shed 4 bases and J 4 bases; nucleotides not matched to a gene: 8. The CDR3 runs 15 residues. The CDR3 sequence is CASSSNSGRVYEQYF. The DNA of the CDR3 is TGTGCCAGCAGCTCTAATAGCGGGAGAGTTTACGAGCAGTACTTC.

The chain uses TRBV19 and TRBJ2-1, with a possible D match to TRBD2 (5 bases). V lost 5 bases to trimming and J lost 8 bases, with 13 bases between them. CDR1 is LNHDA and CDR2 is SQIVND in the germline V gene (reference sequence). The CDR3 contains 13 residues. The CDR3 DNA is TGTGCCAGTAGTGTGGACTTAGCCGATGAGCAGTTCTTC. It yields the protein CASSVDLADEQFF.

This clone was seen a single time. V and J are TRBV25-1 and TRBJ1-1; the D is unclear. The CDR3 is 12 residues long. V was clipped by 3 bases and J by 2 bases, with 4 bases between them. Germline V gene lookup returns CDR1 MGHDK and CDR2 SYGVNS. CDR3 DNA sequence: TGTGCCAGCAGTGACTCTAACACTGAAGCTTTCTTT. It yields the protein CASSDSNTEAFF.

The chain is built from TRBV6-5 and TRBJ2-5; the match to TRBD2 covers 10 bases. Trimming removed 4 bases from V and 3 bases from J; junction bases left unmatched: 5. The CDR3 consists of 15 residues. Looked up from germline, CDR1 is MNHEY and CDR2 is SVGAGI. The CDR3 region has the DNA TGTGCCAGCAGTTTAGGGCTAGCGGGAGAAGAGACCCAGTACTTC. It codes for CASSLGLAGEETQYF.

This clone was seen more than once but under ten times. This chain uses TRBV7-6 with TRBJ1-1, with TRBD1 matching over 7 bases. This CDR3 has 14 residues. Germline CDR1 reads SGHVS; CDR2 reads FNYEAQ. J gave up 6 bases and V 0 bases, and 4 bases lay outside the gene matches. The CDR3 here is CASSLAWTGSEAFF. CDR3 sequence (DNA): TGTGCCAGCAGCTTAGCTTGGACAGGATCTGAAGCTTTCTTT.

This clone has just a few counts. This sequence joins TRBV28 and TRBJ1-1, with D unclear. Between the trimmed V and J ends, which lost 4 bases and 1 base, there was a span of 7 bases. Germline V gene data show CDR1 as MDHEN and CDR2 as SYDVKM. The CDR3 contains 13 residues. CDR3 amino acids: CASSSPGNTEAFF. DNA for the CDR3: TGTGCCAGCAGTTCTCCGGGGAACACTGAAGCTTTCTTT.

The V gene is TRBV6-5, the J gene TRBJ1-5, with unresolved D. V shed 8 bases and J shed 5 bases, with 13 bases lying between them. CDR1 and CDR2 (germline): MNHEY, SVGAGI. The CDR3 length is 13 residues. CDR3 DNA sequence: TGTGCCAGCCAAGAAACCGCGGATCAGCCCCAGCATTTT. Translation gives CASQETADQPQHF.

V is TRBV27 and J is TRBJ1-5; no definite D call. Germline V gene data show CDR1 as MNHEY and CDR2 as SMNVEV (reference sequence). The CDR3 covers 14 residues. V lost 2 bases and J 0 bases, leaving 5 bases between the germline ends. CDR3 residues: CASSLEGSNQPQHF. CDR3 bases: TGTGCCAGCAGTTTAGAGGGTAGCAATCAGCCCCAGCATTTT.

The V call is TRBV27, the J call TRBJ2-3; 8 bases line up with TRBD2. Germline CDR1 reads MNHEY; CDR2 reads SMNVEV (reference sequence). The trim removed 6 bases at V and 8 bases at J, leaving 4 bases unmatched. The CDR3 runs to 12 residues. This CDR3 is CASSPSGFTQYF. CDR3 sequence (DNA): TGTGCCAGCAGCCCTAGCGGGTTTACGCAGTATTTT.